The 17 T cell receptor beta chains given below trace back to one sample, sequenced in a study of T-cell reconstitution after alpha-beta-depleted transplantation in children. Preparation of the TCRbeta library involved a method that used unique molecular identifiers. TCRdb re-called the PCR reads through MiXCR, storing one row per CDR3 protein. This sample has about 120,000 distinct CDR3 sequences, with 23% found just once. Material: PBMCs, mostly from graft donor cells, obtained 180 days after TCRalphabeta/CD19-depleted stem cell transplant. Receptor source: a male patient aged 2 to 9 who had a stem cell transplant for chronic granulomatous disease, so the T cells may come from the graft donor.

This clonotype was seen ten or more times. The rearrangement uses TRBV20-1 and TRBJ2-7; D is possibly TRBD1 (5 bases). This CDR3 is 13 amino acids long. Germline V gives CDR1 DFQATT, CDR2 SNEGSKA (reference sequence). V gave up 3 bases and J gave up 0 bases, with 9 bases separating them. The CDR3 coding sequence is TGCAGTGCTAGGACAGCCTTCTCCTACGAGCAGTACTTC. Translating it yields CSARTAFSYEQYF.

The gene calls are TRBV12-3 or TRBV12-4 and TRBJ2-7; the D gene could be TRBD1 or TRBD2 (5 bases each). V was shortened by 7 bases and J by 2 bases, with 18 bases between the two germline ends. The CDR3 consists of 15 residues. The CDR3 here is CASTRSGDRAYEQYF. Written as DNA, the CDR3 is TGTGCCAGCACCAGATCCGGGGACCGCGCCTACGAGCAGTACTTC.

This clonotype occurred many times. The J gene is TRBJ2-7, the V gene TRBV5-1; the D gene could be TRBD1 or TRBD2 (6 bases each). The CDR3 extends over 14 amino acids. Germline CDR1 reads SGHRS; CDR2 reads YFSETQ. Trimming shortened V by 4 bases and J by 3 bases, and 14 bases separated the two germline ends. CDR3 bases: TGCGCCAGCAGCCTAAGGGGGGACATCTACGAGCAGTACTTC. Translated: CASSLRGDIYEQYF.

This clonotype has just a few counts. A much larger clone sits a single nucleotide away, making a read error possible. The chain is built from TRBV5-5 and TRBJ2-4; D is unclear. In germline, CDR1 is SGHKS, CDR2 YYEKEE (reference sequence). The CDR3 contains 15 residues. The CDR3 bases are TGTGCCAGCAGCGAGGATTGGAGTTTTCGAAACAGTCAGTACTTC. Residues: CASSEDWSFRNSQYF.

This clonotype has ten or more counts. This chain uses TRBV20-1 with TRBJ2-2, with no clear D. The CDR3 is 12 residues long. V was shortened by 2 bases and J by 8 bases, with 9 bases between the two germline ends. Germline V gene lookup returns CDR1 DFQATT and CDR2 SNEGSKA (reference sequence). The CDR3 DNA reads TGCAGTGCTAGACCAAGAGTGGGGGAGCTGTTTTTT. The encoded protein is CSARPRVGELFF.

This chain joins TRBV12-3 or TRBV12-4 and TRBJ2-3; 7 bases map to TRBD2. CDR3 length: 15 amino acids. V lost 5 bases, J lost 0 bases, and 5 bases stayed unmatched. CDR3 in DNA: TGTGCCAGCAGTCCTAGCGGACATAGCACAGATACGCAGTATTTT. This codes for CASSPSGHSTDTQYF.

This clonotype was observed many times. V gene TRBV7-3 combines with J gene TRBJ2-1, with 12 bases matching TRBD2. The V gene's germline CDR1 is SGHTA and CDR2 FQGTGA. Germline trimming cut 5 bases from V and 1 base from J; bases unmatched to any gene: 12. The CDR3 runs 19 residues. The CDR3 DNA reads as TGTGCCAGCAGCCCAGGGGTCCTAGCGGGGGGGCCTTCCTACAATGAGCAGTTCTTC. Its translation is CASSPGVLAGGPSYNEQFF.

This clonotype has at least ten counts. The V call is TRBV12-3 or TRBV12-4, the J call TRBJ2-1, with TRBD2 identical over 7 bases. The trim removed 5 bases at V and 9 bases at J, leaving 10 bases unmatched. The CDR3 loop spans 14 amino acids. The CDR3 bases are TGTGCCAGCAGTCAATTCGGGGGGTCAAGTGAGCAGTTCTTC. It yields the protein CASSQFGGSSEQFF.

This clonotype was counted many times. The chain carries TRBV5-1 and TRBJ2-7, with D perhaps TRBD2 (6 bases). Germline-derived CDR1 and CDR2 are SGHRS and YFSETQ. The CDR3 length is 14 residues. Trimming left V 4 bases short and J 1 base short, with 12 bases between. The CDR3 region is CASSLSGASYEQYF. For the CDR3, the DNA is TGCGCCAGCAGCCTTAGCGGAGCGTCCTACGAGCAGTACTTC.

This rearrangement joins TRBV5-6 to TRBJ2-3; 8 bases line up with TRBD2. This CDR3 is 15 amino acids long. CDR1 and CDR2 from the germline V gene are SGHDT and YYEEEE. Trimming took 0 bases from V and 3 from J; bases not matched to a gene: 3. The CDR3 protein is CASSLGGGLTDTQYF. CDR3 DNA: TGTGCCAGCAGCTTGGGCGGGGGGTTGACAGATACGCAGTATTTT. The full variable domain, completed using reference TRBV5-6 and TRBJ2-3, is DAGVTQSPTHLIKTRGQQVTLRCSPKSGHDTVSWYQQALGQGPQFIFQYYEEEERQRGNFPDRFSGHQFPNYSSELNVNALLLGDSALYLCASSLGGGLTDTQYFGPGTRLTVL.

Note on this clonotype: This may arise from a read error, as a much more abundant clone is one base away. V and J are TRBV5-5 and TRBJ2-5; no firm D call. CDR1 and CDR2 from the germline V gene are SGHKS and YYEKEE (reference sequence). Trimming shortened V by 0 bases and J by 7 bases, and 10 bases separated the two germline ends. The CDR3 runs 13 residues. CDR3 protein: CASSLVVGGTQYF. The CDR3, as DNA: TGTGCCAGCAGCTTGGTGGTCGGTGGGACCCAGTACTTC.

This chain connects TRBV20-1 to TRBJ2-7; TRBD1 matches 9 bases. The CDR3 has 14 amino acids. Germline lookup yields CDR1 DFQATT and CDR2 SNEGSKA (reference sequence). After removal of 6 bases from V and 4 bases from J, the junction contained 10 bases not matched to a gene. The CDR3: CSAMAGTGNYEQYF. CDR3 bases: TGCAGTGCGATGGCCGGGACAGGGAATTACGAGCAGTACTTC.

The V gene is TRBV12-3 or TRBV12-4, the J gene TRBJ2-1; TRBD1 aligns across 8 bases. The CDR3 is made up of 13 amino acids. V shed 4 bases, J shed 12 bases, and the junction held 8 bases outside the gene matches. This CDR3 is CASSSNPQGGQFF. The CDR3 DNA is TGTGCCAGCAGTTCCAACCCACAGGGGGGGCAGTTCTTC.

This clonotype was found many times. The gene calls are TRBV15 and TRBJ2-1; no clear D gene. This CDR3 has 15 residues. V was pared by 0 bases and J by 10 bases, with 16 bases between. Germline V gives CDR1 LNHNV, CDR2 YYDKDF (reference sequence). CDR3 nucleotide sequence: TGTGCCACCAGCAGAGATGACCAGAAACCAAGGGAGCAGTTCTTC. Translation: CATSRDDQKPREQFF. The variable domain in full, with the rest retrieved from reference TRBV15 and TRBJ2-1, is DAMVIQNPRYQVTQFGKPVTLSCSQTLNHNVMYWYQQKSSQAPKLLFHYYDKDFNNEADTPDNFQSRRPNTSFCFLDIRSPGLGDTAMYLCATSRDDQKPREQFFGPGTRLTVL.

This clonotype was seen at least ten times. V is TRBV5-5 and J is TRBJ2-7; a possible D gene is TRBD2 (6 bases). Trimming pared 0 bases from V and 0 bases from J, leaving 10 bases between. The CDR3 is 15 amino acids. Germline V gene lookup returns CDR1 SGHKS and CDR2 YYEKEE (reference sequence). CDR3 in DNA: TGTGCCAGCAGCTTGGTAGGACTAAGCTCCTACGAGCAGTACTTC. This encodes CASSLVGLSSYEQYF.

The chain combines TRBV29-1 with TRBJ2-3; D may be TRBD1 or TRBD2 (5 bases each). CDR1 SQVTM and CDR2 ANQGSEA come from the germline V gene. CDR3 length: 20 amino acids. Trimming removed 7 bases at V and 6 bases at J, with 38 bases between. CDR3 sequence reads: CSATNALGSGPPGAADTQYF. DNA for the CDR3: TGCAGCGCCACCAACGCGTTGGGGTCGGGGCCCCCTGGGGCCGCGGATACGCAGTATTTT.

The J gene is TRBJ2-7, the V gene TRBV10-1; 10 bases agree with TRBD2. Germline values: CDR1 WNHNN, CDR2 SYGVQD (reference sequence). V trimming: 8 bases; J trimming: 0 bases; junction bases outside the gene matches: 10. CDR3 length: 16 residues. CDR3 protein: CASPGLAPLLSYEQYF. The CDR3 region has the DNA TGCGCCAGCCCGGGACTAGCGCCTCTCCTCTCCTACGAGCAGTACTTC.